The rows below give T cell receptor beta chains drawn from one sample of a study of T cells after yellow fever vaccination. One entry per CDR3 protein results from TCRdb running MiXCR on the 5' RACE reads. The sample lists 200,000 to 300,000 distinct CDR3 sequences, 10% to 15% seen once, with less than 0.55% in the top ten. The source material was CD4+ T cells sorted from PBMCs, sampled 45 days after the yellow fever booster vaccination. These receptors were collected from a man aged 25 to 45 who received the YFV17D yellow fever vaccine. Both conserved end residues are part of each CDR3. Fields, in order: clone size, J gene, V gene, D gene, CDR3 DNA, CDR3 protein. The D gene is left open where the match is weak. The listing skips clone size in some rows; elsewhere it reads once, few, many or a size class.

many TRBJ2-7 TRBV7-2 . TGTGCCAGCAGCACGGACTCAAGATACGAGCAGTACTTC CASSTDSRYEQYF
few TRBJ2-7 TRBV11-2 TRBD1 TGTGCCAGCAGCTTCCTAACGGGACAGGGATCCTACGAGCAGTACTTC CASSFLTGQGSYEQYF
few TRBJ2-1 TRBV10-1 TRBD1 TGCGCCAGCAGTGAGGGATTCGGGACAGGGCAGTTCTTC CASSEGFGTGQFF
few TRBJ2-5 TRBV7-6 . TGTGCCAGCAGCTTAGTTCCCAGCCTCAGCCAAGAGACCCAGTACTTC CASSLVPSLSQETQYF
few TRBJ1-6 TRBV15 TRBD1 TGTGCCACCAGCAGGGCCTCGGACAGGCGGGGATCACCCCTCCACTTT CATSRASDRRGSPLHF
many TRBJ2-1 TRBV7-9 TRBD1 TGTGCCAGCCGGGACAGCTCCTACAATGAGCAGTTCTTC CASRDSSYNEQFF
. TRBJ2-7 TRBV10-2 TRBD2 TGCGCCAGCAGTGAAGGAAGCGGGAAAGCCTACGAGCAGTACTTC CASSEGSGKAYEQYF
. TRBJ2-5 TRBV10-3 . TGTGCCATCAGTGATTCAGGCCAAGAGACCCAGTACTTC CAISDSGQETQYF
. TRBJ2-4 TRBV9 . TGTGCCAGCAGCGAAGGAGGGGCCAAAAACATTCAGTACTTC CASSEGGAKNIQYF
. TRBJ2-3 TRBV6-4 . TGTGCCAGCAGTGACTCGAGACATAGCACAGATACGCAGTATTTT CASSDSRHSTDTQYF
many TRBJ2-1 TRBV7-7 . TGTGCCAGCAGCTCCGAGTGGGGTAATGAGCAGTTCTTC CASSSEWGNEQFF
. TRBJ1-4 TRBV9 . TGTGCCAGCAGCGTAGGCGGTAAAGGGGCGCCCGAAAAACTGTTTTTT CASSVGGKGAPEKLFF
. TRBJ2-7 TRBV7-2 TRBD2 TGTGCCAGCAGCTTAAGTGGCGGGAGATCCCACGAGCAGTACTTC CASSLSGGRSHEQYF
. TRBJ1-4 TRBV4-3 . TGCGCCAGCAGCCAAGGCGGGAATCATAATGAAAAACTGTTTTTT CASSQGGNHNEKLFF
. TRBJ2-2 TRBV3-1 TRBD2 TGTGCCAGCAGGGCTAGCGGGATAAACACCGGGGAGCTGTTTTTT CASRASGINTGELFF
. TRBJ2-2 TRBV12-3/TRBV12-4 . TGTGCCAGCAGTGGACAGAAGAACACCGGGGAGCTGTTTTTT CASSGQKNTGELFF
few TRBJ2-1 TRBV11-1 TRBD2 TGTGCCAGCAGCACTGAACTAGCGGGAGAGTTGAATGAGCAGTTCTTC CASSTELAGELNEQFF
many TRBJ2-7 TRBV10-3 TRBD2 TGTGCCCTCGGTTTAGCGGGAGAAGAGCAGTACTTC CALGLAGEEQYF
few TRBJ1-2 TRBV10-3 . TGTGCCATCAGTGAGTCGATTTTCGGGGGCTACACCTTC CAISESIFGGYTF
. TRBJ1-5 TRBV4-3 . TGCGCCAGCAGCCAAGACGCTTCCCAGAATCAGCCCCAGCATTTT CASSQDASQNQPQHF
few TRBJ2-7 TRBV20-1 . TGCAGTGCTAGAGATGAGTTTGCAGGCAGATCCTACGAGCAGTACTTC CSARDEFAGRSYEQYF
few TRBJ2-5 TRBV7-6 . TGTGCCAGCAGCTCCACAGTGGAGACCCAGTACTTC CASSSTVETQYF
. TRBJ2-1 TRBV7-2 . TGTGCCAGCAGCTTAGTCGACTTCAATGAGCAGTTCTTC CASSLVDFNEQFF
. TRBJ2-5 TRBV5-1 TRBD2 TGCGCCAGCAGCTTATTGACTAGCGGGAGTCGTTTGGGGGAGACCCAGTACTTC CASSLLTSGSRLGETQYF
few TRBJ2-5 TRBV18 . TGTGCCAGCTCACGAAGTCCCAACAATCAAGAGACCCAGTACTTC CASSRSPNNQETQYF
few TRBJ2-1 TRBV20-1 . TGCAGGGCAGCCCGGGTCCCTTCCCCCAATGAGCAGTTCTTC CRAARVPSPNEQFF
many TRBJ2-1 TRBV15 . TGTGCCACCAGCAGAGATATGTACACCTACAATGAGCAGTTCTTC CATSRDMYTYNEQFF
. TRBJ2-7 TRBV6-5 TRBD2 TGTGCCAGCAGTTACGGGACCCTAGCGGGTTCCTACGAGCAGTACTTC CASSYGTLAGSYEQYF
few TRBJ2-3 TRBV4-1 TRBD2 TGCGCCAGCAGCCCTCAACCGACTAGCGGGAGGGGAGGGACGCAGTATTTT CASSPQPTSGRGGTQYF
. TRBJ2-3 TRBV20-1 TRBD2 TGCAGTGCCGCCCCACCTAGCGGGAGCCCAGATACGCAGTATTTT CSAAPPSGSPDTQYF
. TRBJ1-4 TRBV4-2 . TGTGCCAGCAGCCAAGATTACCGGACTAATGAAAAACTGTTTTTT CASSQDYRTNEKLFF
few TRBJ2-7 TRBV20-1 . TGCAGTGCAACCCTCTCCGAGCAGTACTTC CSATLSEQYF
few TRBJ1-2 TRBV5-1 . TGCGCCAGCAGCCCGGACCCCGGGCTGGCGAACTATGGCTACACCTTC CASSPDPGLANYGYTF
few TRBJ2-5 TRBV23-1 TRBD2 TGCGCCAGCACCCTTCTAGCGGGAGGCAGACAAGAGACCCAGTACTTC CASTLLAGGRQETQYF
few TRBJ2-5 TRBV24-1 . TGTGCCACCCAAGACAGGCTCGAGGAGACCCAGTACTTC CATQDRLEETQYF
. TRBJ2-1 TRBV5-1 TRBD1 TGCGCCAGCAGCTTGGCGGGACAGGGCTCGAATGAGCAGTTCTTC CASSLAGQGSNEQFF
many TRBJ2-7 TRBV12-3/TRBV12-4 TRBD1 TGTGCCAGCAGTCCAAGGACAGGGGCCTACGAGCAGTACTTC CASSPRTGAYEQYF
many TRBJ2-1 TRBV7-9 . TGTGCCAGCAGCTTATCCCGCAATGAGCAGTTCTTC CASSLSRNEQFF
. TRBJ1-2 TRBV5-5 TRBD1 TGTGCCAGCAGCTTGGGCAACACTGCACAGACAGGGATGGAGGGCTACACCTTC CASSLGNTAQTGMEGYTF
few TRBJ2-5 TRBV6-1 . TGTGCCAGCAGTAGGCCGGGGTTTAAGACCCAGTACTTC CASSRPGFKTQYF
few TRBJ2-5 TRBV6-2/TRBV6-3 . TGTGCCAGCAACGACAGAACGGGAGAGACCCAGTACTTC CASNDRTGETQYF
many TRBJ2-3 TRBV4-3 . TGCGCCAGCAGCCAAATGCGGCAGAGCACAGATACGCAGTATTTT CASSQMRQSTDTQYF
. TRBJ2-5 TRBV5-1 TRBD2 TGCGCCAGCACGCGTAGCGGGAGGCCGTCTAACCAAGAGACCCAGTACTTC CASTRSGRPSNQETQYF